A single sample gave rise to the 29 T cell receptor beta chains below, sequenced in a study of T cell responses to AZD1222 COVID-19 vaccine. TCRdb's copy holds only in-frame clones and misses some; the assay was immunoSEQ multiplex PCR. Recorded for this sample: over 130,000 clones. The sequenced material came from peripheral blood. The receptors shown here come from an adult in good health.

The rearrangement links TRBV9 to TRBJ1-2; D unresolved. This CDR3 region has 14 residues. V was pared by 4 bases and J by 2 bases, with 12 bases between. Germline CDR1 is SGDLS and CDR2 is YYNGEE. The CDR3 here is CASSPRLGNYGYTF. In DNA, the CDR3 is TGTGCCAGCAGCCCCCGGCTCGGGAACTATGGCTACACCTTC.

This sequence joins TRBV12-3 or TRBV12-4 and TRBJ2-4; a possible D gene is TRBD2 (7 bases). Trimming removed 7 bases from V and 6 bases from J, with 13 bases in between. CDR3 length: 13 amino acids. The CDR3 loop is CASTRGRGNIQYF. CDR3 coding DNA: TGTGCCAGCACGCGGGGGCGAGGAAACATTCAGTACTTC.

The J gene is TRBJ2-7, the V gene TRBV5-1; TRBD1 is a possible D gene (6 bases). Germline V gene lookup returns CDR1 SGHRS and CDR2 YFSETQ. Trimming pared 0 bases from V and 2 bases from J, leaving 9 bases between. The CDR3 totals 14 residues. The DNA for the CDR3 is TGCGCCAGCAGCTTGGGAGGACAGCCCTACGAGCAGTACTTC. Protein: CASSLGGQPYEQYF. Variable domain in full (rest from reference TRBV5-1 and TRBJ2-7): KAGVTQTPRYLIKTRGQQVTLSCSPISGHRSVSWYQQTPGQGLQFLFEYFSETQRNKGNFPGRFSGRQFSNSRSEMNVSTLELGDSALYLCASSLGGQPYEQYFGPGTRLTVT.

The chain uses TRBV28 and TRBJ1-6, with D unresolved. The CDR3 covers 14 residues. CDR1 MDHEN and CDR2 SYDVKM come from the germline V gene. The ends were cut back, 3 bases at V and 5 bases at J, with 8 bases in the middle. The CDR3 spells CASSLAQNNSPLHF. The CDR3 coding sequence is TGTGCCAGCAGTTTGGCGCAAAATAATTCACCCCTCCACTTT.

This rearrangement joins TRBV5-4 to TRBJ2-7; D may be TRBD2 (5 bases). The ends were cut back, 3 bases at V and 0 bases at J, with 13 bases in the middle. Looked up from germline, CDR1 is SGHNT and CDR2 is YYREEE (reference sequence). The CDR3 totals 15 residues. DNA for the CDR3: TGTGCCAGCAGCTCGATCTCCACTAGCTCCTACGAGCAGTACTTC. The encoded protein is CASSSISTSSYEQYF.

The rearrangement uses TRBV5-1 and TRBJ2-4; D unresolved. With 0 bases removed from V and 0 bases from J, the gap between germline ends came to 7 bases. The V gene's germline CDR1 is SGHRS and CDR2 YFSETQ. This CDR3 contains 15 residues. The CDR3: CASSLASIAKNIQYF. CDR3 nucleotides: TGCGCCAGCAGCTTGGCATCGATAGCCAAAAACATTCAGTACTTC.

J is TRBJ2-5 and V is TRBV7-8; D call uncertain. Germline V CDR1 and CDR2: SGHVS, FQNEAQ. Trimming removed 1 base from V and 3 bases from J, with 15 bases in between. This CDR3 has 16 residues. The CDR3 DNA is TGTGCCAGCAGCTTAGAACCTGCGCCTCAAAAAGAGACCCAGTACTTC. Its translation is CASSLEPAPQKETQYF.

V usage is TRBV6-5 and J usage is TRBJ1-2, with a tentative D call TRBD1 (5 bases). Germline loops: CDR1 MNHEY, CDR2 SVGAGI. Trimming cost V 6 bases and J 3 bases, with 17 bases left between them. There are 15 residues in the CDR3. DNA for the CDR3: TGTGCCAGCAGCCGACGCAGGGAAGGGGACTATGGCTACACCTTC. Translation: CASSRRREGDYGYTF.

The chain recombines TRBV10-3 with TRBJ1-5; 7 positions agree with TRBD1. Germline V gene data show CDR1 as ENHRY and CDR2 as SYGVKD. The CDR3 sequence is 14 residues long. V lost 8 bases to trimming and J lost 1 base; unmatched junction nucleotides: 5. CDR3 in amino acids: CAISTGNSNQPQHF. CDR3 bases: TGTGCCATCTCGACAGGGAACAGCAATCAGCCCCAGCATTTT.

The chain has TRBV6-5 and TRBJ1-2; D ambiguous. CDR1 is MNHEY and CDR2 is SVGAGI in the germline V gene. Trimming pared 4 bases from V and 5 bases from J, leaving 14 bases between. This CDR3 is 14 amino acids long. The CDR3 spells CASSLLDFIYGYTF. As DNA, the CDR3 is TGTGCCAGCAGTTTGCTGGACTTCATTTATGGCTACACCTTC.

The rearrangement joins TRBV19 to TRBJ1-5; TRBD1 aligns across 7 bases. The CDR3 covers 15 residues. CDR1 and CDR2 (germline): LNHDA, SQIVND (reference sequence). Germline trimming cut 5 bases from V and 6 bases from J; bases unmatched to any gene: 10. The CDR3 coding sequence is TGTGCCAGTAGTCCCGAACAGGGGCCGGGTCAGCCCCAGCATTTT. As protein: CASSPEQGPGQPQHF.

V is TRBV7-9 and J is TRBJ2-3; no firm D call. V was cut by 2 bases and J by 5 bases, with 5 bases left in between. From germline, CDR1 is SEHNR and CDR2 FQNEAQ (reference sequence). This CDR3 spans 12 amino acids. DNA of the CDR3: TGTGCCAGCAGCTTAACGATAGATACGCAGTATTTT. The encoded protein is CASSLTIDTQYF.

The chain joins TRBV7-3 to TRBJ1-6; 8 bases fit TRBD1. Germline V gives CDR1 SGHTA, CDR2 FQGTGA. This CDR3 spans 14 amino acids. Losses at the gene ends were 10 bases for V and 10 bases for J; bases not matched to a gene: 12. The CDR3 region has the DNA TGTGCCACCAGATACAGGGGGGAGGACTCACCCCTCCACTTT. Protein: CATRYRGEDSPLHF.

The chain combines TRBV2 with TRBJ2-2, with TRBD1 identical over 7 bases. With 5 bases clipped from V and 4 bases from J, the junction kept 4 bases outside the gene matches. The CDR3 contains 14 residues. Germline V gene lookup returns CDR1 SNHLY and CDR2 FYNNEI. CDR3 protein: CASSWGQITGELFF. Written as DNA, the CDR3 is TGTGCCAGCAGTTGGGGACAGATCACCGGGGAGCTGTTTTTT.

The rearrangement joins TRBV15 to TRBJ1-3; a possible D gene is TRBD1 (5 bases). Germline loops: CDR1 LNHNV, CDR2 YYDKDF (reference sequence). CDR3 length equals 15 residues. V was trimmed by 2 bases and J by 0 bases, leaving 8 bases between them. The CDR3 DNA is TGTGCCACCAGCAGAAATCAGGGCTCTGGAAACACCATATATTTT. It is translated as CATSRNQGSGNTIYF.

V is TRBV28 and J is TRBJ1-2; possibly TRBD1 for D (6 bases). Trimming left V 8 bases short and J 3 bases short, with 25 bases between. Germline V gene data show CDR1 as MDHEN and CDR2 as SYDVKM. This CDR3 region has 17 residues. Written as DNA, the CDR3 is TGTGCCAGCGTCGAGGCTGCCGCACGGGGGGCCTACTATGGCTACACCTTC. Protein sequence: CASVEAAARGAYYGYTF.

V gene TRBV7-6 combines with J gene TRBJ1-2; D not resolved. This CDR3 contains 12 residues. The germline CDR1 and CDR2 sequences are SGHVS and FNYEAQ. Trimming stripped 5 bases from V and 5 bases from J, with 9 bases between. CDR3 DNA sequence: TGTGCCAGCAGCCCCGGAGGATATGGCTACACCTTC. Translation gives CASSPGGYGYTF.

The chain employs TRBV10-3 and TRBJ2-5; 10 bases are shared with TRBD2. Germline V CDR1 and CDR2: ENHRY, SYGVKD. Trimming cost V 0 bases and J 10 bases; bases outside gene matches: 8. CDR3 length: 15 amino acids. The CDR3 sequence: CAISESGLAGVIQYF. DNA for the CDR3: TGTGCCATCAGTGAGTCAGGGCTAGCGGGGGTTATCCAGTACTTC.

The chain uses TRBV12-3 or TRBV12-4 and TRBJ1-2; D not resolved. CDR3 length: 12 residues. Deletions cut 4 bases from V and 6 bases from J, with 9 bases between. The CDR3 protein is CASSYMPHGYTF. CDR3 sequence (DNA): TGTGCCAGCAGTTATATGCCTCATGGCTACACCTTC.

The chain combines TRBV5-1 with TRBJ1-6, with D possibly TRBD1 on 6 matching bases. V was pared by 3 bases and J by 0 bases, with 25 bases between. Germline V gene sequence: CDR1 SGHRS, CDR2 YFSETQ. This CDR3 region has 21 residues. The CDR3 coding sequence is TGCGCCAGCAGCTCCGGGCCTAGGGGGGAGACCCTGAACTCCTATAATTCACCCCTCCACTTT. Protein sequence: CASSSGPRGETLNSYNSPLHF.

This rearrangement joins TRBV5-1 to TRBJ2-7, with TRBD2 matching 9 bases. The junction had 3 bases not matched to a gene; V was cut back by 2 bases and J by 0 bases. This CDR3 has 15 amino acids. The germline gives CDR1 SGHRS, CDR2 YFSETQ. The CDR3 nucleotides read TGCGCCAGCAGCTTTAGCGGGGGCCTCTCCTACGAGCAGTACTTC. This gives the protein CASSFSGGLSYEQYF. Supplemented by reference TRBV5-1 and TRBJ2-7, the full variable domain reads KAGVTQTPRYLIKTRGQQVTLSCSPISGHRSVSWYQQTPGQGLQFLFEYFSETQRNKGNFPGRFSGRQFSNSRSEMNVSTLELGDSALYLCASSFSGGLSYEQYFGPGTRLTVT.

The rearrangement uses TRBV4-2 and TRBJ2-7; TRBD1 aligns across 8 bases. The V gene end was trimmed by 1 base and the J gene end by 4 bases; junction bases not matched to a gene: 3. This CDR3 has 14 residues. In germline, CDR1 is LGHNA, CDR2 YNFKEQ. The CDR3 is CASSQGDRGYEQYF. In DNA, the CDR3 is TGTGCCAGCAGCCAAGGAGACAGGGGATACGAGCAGTACTTC.

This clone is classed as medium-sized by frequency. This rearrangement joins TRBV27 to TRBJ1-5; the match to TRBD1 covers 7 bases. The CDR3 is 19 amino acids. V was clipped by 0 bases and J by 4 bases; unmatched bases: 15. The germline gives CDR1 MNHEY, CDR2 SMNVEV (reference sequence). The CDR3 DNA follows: TGTGCCAGCAGTTTATCCGGCGCCTATGGGACAGTTACAAATCAGCCCCAGCATTTT. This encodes CASSLSGAYGTVTNQPQHF.

The CDR3 here is CASRTGWYEAQHF. The CDR3 region has the DNA TGTGCCAGCAGAACAGGGTGGTATGAGGCCCAGCATTTT. V is TRBV12-3 or TRBV12-4 and J is TRBJ1-5; D is perhaps TRBD1 (6 bases). The CDR3 length is 13 residues. The V gene lost 6 bases and the J gene lost 11 bases, with 17 bases spanning the gap.

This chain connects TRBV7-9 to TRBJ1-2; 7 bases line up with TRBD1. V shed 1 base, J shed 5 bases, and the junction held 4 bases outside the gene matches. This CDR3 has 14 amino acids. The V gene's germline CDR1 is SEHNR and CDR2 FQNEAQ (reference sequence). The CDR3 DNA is TGTGCCAGCAGCTTAGGACAGGGAGGATATGGCTACACCTTC. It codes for CASSLGQGGYGYTF.

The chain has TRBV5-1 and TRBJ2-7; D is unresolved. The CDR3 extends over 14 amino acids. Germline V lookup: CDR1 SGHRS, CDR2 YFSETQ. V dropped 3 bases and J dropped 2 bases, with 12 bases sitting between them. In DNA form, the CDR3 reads TGCGCCAGCAGCTCTCTATCCCCGACCTACGAGCAGTACTTC. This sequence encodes CASSSLSPTYEQYF.

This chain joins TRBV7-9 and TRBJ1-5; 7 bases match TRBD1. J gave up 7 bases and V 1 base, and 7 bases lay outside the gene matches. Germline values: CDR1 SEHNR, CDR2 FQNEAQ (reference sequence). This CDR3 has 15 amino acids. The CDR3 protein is CASSLGQGEGQPQHF. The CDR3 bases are TGTGCCAGCAGCTTAGGACAGGGCGAAGGACAGCCCCAGCATTTT.

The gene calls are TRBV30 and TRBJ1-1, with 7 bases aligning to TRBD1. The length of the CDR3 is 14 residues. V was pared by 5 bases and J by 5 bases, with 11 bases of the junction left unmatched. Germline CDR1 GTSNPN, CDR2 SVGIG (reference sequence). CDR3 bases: TGTGCCTGGCTCTGGGGGAGGGGGCGGACTGAAGCTTTCTTT. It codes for CAWLWGRGRTEAFF. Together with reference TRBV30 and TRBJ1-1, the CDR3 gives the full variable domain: SQTIHQWPATLVQPVGSPLSLECTVEGTSNPNLYWYRQAAGRGLQLLFYSVGIGQISSEVPQNLSASRPQDRQFILSSKKLLLSDSGFYLCAWLWGRGRTEAFFGQGTRLTVV.

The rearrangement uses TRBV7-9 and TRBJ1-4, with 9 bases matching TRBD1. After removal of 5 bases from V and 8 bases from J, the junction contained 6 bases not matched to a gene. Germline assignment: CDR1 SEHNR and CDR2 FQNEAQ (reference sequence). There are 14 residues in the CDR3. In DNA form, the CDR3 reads TGTGCCAGCAGCACCCGGGACAGGGACGAAAAACTGTTTTTT. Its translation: CASSTRDRDEKLFF.